These 13 T cell receptor beta chains came from one sample sequenced in a study of cytomegalovirus exposure and HLA in healthy donors. PCR used 60 Vbeta primers and 13 Jbeta primers. TCRdb keeps only in-frame clones here, not all; method: immunoSEQ multiplex PCR. Among over 100,000 clones listed, under 85% were seen once. The sequenced sample was PBMCs. The source of these receptors is a man aged 25 to 45 in good health and CMV-seropositive.

A few counts support this clone. This rearrangement joins TRBV5-6 to TRBJ2-3, with TRBD1 matching 7 bases. V lost 4 bases, J lost 2 bases, and 4 bases stayed unmatched. The CDR3 is made up of 14 amino acids. Germline CDR1 SGHDT, CDR2 YYEEEE. The CDR3 DNA is TGTGCCAGCAGCCCGGACAGGACCACAGATACGCAGTATTTT. The encoded protein is CASSPDRTTDTQYF. The full variable domain, in which reference TRBV5-6 and TRBJ2-3 provide the parts outside the CDR3, is DAGVTQSPTHLIKTRGQQVTLRCSPKSGHDTVSWYQQALGQGPQFIFQYYEEEERQRGNFPDRFSGHQFPNYSSELNVNALLLGDSALYLCASSPDRTTDTQYFGPGTRLTVL.

The chain combines TRBV7-2 with TRBJ1-5; 9 bases are a match to TRBD1. The CDR3 has 15 amino acids. J was trimmed by 4 bases and V by 2 bases; bases with no gene match: 3. The V gene's germline CDR1 is SGHTA and CDR2 FQGNSA. CDR3 nucleotide sequence: TGTGCCAGCAGCTTACTGGGACAGGGAAATCAGCCCCAGCATTTT. The encoded protein is CASSLLGQGNQPQHF.

This chain connects TRBV19 to TRBJ1-1; D unresolved. Germline V gives CDR1 LNHDA, CDR2 SQIVND (reference sequence). The CDR3 sequence is 13 residues long. V dropped 6 bases and J dropped 0 bases, with 8 bases sitting between them. CDR3 sequence reads: CASRGNMNTEAFF. The CDR3 DNA is TGTGCCAGTAGGGGCAATATGAACACTGAAGCTTTCTTT.

This rearrangement joins TRBV13 to TRBJ2-1, with D possibly being TRBD1 (5 bases). The CDR3 has 15 residues. CDR1 is PRHDT, CDR2 FYEKMQ, per germline (reference sequence). V was pared by 5 bases and J by 4 bases, with 15 bases between. CDR3 nucleotide sequence: TGTGCCAGCAGCGCAGGGAATTCCCCTTACAATGAGCAGTTCTTC. This sequence encodes CASSAGNSPYNEQFF. Full variable domain (rest looked up from reference TRBV13 and TRBJ2-1): AAGVIQSPRHLIKEKRETATLKCYPIPRHDTVYWYQQGPGQDPQFLISFYEKMQSDKGSIPDRFSAQQFSDYHSELNMSSLELGDSALYFCASSAGNSPYNEQFFGPGTRLTVL.

J is TRBJ2-7 and V is TRBV6-1, with D maybe TRBD1 (5 bases). This CDR3 spans 14 amino acids. V was trimmed by 3 bases and J by 4 bases, leaving 13 bases between them. Germline values: CDR1 MNHNS, CDR2 SASEGT. This CDR3 reads CASSEGPKGYEQYF. The CDR3 bases are TGTGCCAGCAGTGAGGGGCCTAAGGGGTACGAGCAGTACTTC.

This clone was found a few times. This sequence joins TRBV5-4 and TRBJ1-1; no reliable D call. The CDR3 is made up of 15 amino acids. V lost 1 base to trimming and J lost 1 base, with 11 bases between them. The V gene's germline CDR1 is SGHNT and CDR2 YYREEE (reference sequence). CDR3 loop: CASSLYPDPNTEAFF. CDR3 in DNA: TGTGCCAGCAGCTTGTATCCAGATCCGAACACTGAAGCTTTCTTT.

V gene TRBV19 combines with J gene TRBJ1-1; 9 positions agree with TRBD1. This CDR3 comprises 13 residues. J gave up 6 bases and V 7 bases, and 6 bases lay outside the gene matches. Germline V gene lookup returns CDR1 LNHDA and CDR2 SQIVND (reference sequence). CDR3: CASNPQGASEAFF. Here the CDR3 DNA reads TGTGCCAGTAACCCACAGGGGGCGTCTGAAGCTTTCTTT.

The J gene is TRBJ1-6, the V gene TRBV2; 7 nucleotides align to TRBD1. Per the germline V gene, CDR1 is SNHLY and CDR2 is FYNNEI. This CDR3 spans 16 amino acids. V lost 6 bases, J lost 6 bases, and 11 bases stayed unmatched. The CDR3 coding sequence is TGTGCCAGCAGGCCCACAGGGGAGGCCGTTAATTCACCCCTCCACTTT. This translates into CASRPTGEAVNSPLHF.

V and J are TRBV9 and TRBJ2-3; D uncertain. Trimming took off 0 bases at V and 3 bases at J, with 14 bases between the two ends. CDR3 size: 16 residues. CDR1 is SGDLS, CDR2 YYNGEE, per germline. CDR3 residues: CASSVGNEIGTDTQYF. CDR3 nucleotide sequence: TGTGCCAGCAGCGTAGGTAACGAGATCGGTACAGATACGCAGTATTTT.

V and J are TRBV27 and TRBJ1-1, with D perhaps matching TRBD1 (6 bases). Germline lookup yields CDR1 MNHEY and CDR2 SMNVEV (reference sequence). The V and J ends lost 4 bases and 9 bases respectively, with 15 bases between them. The CDR3 is 13 amino acids. The CDR3 sequence is CASSSFRDNKAFF. In nucleotides, the CDR3 is TGTGCCAGCAGTTCGTTCCGGGACAATAAAGCTTTCTTT.

The sample holds a few counts of this clone. The J gene is TRBJ1-1, the V gene TRBV28, with 7 bases identical to TRBD1. Germline values: CDR1 MDHEN, CDR2 SYDVKM. This CDR3 spans 14 amino acids. Trimming cost V 8 bases and J 4 bases; bases outside gene matches: 10. CDR3 coding DNA: TGTGCCAGCTGTTGGGGACAGACCGGCACTGAAGCTTTCTTT. It yields the protein CASCWGQTGTEAFF.

V gene TRBV7-6 combines with J gene TRBJ1-6; 8 nucleotides match TRBD1. Germline CDR1 and CDR2: SGHVS and FNYEAQ. The ends lost 3 bases at V and 10 bases at J; junction bases unmatched: 5. This CDR3 is built from 14 residues. CDR3 sequence (DNA): TGTGCCAGCAGCTTGGACAGGGATATGTCACCCCTCCACTTT. It specifies CASSLDRDMSPLHF.

This clone has only one observation. CDR3 residues: CASSLWGTGNTIYF. The DNA of the CDR3 is TGTGCCAGCAGTTTATGGGGCACTGGAAACACCATATATTTT. The chain carries TRBV28 and TRBJ1-3, with D unclear. Germline V gene lookup returns CDR1 MDHEN and CDR2 SYDVKM. The V and J ends lost 0 bases and 2 bases respectively, with 5 bases between them. The CDR3 is made up of 14 amino acids.